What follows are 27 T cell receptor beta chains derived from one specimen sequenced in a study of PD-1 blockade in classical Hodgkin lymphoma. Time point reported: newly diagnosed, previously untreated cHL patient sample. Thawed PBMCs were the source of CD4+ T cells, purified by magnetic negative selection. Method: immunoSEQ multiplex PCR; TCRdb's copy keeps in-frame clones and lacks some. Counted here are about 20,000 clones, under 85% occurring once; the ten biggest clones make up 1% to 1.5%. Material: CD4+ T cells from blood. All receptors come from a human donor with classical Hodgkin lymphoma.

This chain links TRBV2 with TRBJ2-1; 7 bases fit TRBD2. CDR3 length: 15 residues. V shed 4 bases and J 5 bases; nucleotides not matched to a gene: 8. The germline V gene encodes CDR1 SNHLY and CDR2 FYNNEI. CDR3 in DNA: TGTGCCAGCAGTGCGGGCGGGAGTTTAAACAATGAGCAGTTCTTC. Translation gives CASSAGGSLNNEQFF.

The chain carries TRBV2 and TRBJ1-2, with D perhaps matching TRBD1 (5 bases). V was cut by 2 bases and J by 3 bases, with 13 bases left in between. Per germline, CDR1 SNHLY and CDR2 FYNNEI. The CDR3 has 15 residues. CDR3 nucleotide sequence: TGTGCCAGCAGTGAAAATCCAGGGACGGACTATGGCTACACCTTC. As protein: CASSENPGTDYGYTF.

CDR3 bases: TGTGCCAGCAGCTTGGGACTGCACGATCAGCCCCAGCATTTT. This gives the protein CASSLGLHDQPQHF. The V and J genes are TRBV5-6 and TRBJ1-5; unclear D gene. Germline V gene sequence: CDR1 SGHDT, CDR2 YYEEEE. Trimming removed 0 bases at V and 5 bases at J, with 9 bases between. This CDR3 region has 14 residues.

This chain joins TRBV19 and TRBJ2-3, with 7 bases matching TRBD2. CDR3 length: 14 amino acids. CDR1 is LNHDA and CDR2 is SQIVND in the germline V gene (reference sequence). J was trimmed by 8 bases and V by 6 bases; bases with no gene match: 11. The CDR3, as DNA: TGTGCCAGTAGAGGAGCGGCGGGAGCTGGTACGCAGTATTTT. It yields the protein CASRGAAGAGTQYF.

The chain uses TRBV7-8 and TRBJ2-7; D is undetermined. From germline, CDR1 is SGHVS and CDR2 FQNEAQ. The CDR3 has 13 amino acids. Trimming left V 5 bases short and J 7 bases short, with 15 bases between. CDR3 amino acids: CASSLPWSSEQYF. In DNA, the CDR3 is TGTGCCAGCAGCCTTCCCTGGAGTTCGGAGCAGTACTTC.

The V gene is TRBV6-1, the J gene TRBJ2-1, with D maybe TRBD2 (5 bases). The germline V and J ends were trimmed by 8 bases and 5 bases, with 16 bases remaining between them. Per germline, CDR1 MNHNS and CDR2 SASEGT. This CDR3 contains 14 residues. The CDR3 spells CASVALDFNNEQFF. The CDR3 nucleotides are TGTGCCAGCGTGGCTTTGGACTTCAACAATGAGCAGTTCTTC.

The DNA for the CDR3 is TGTGCCAGCAGCCTATTCGACAGGGTCGGCGAAAAACTGTTTTTT. This codes for CASSLFDRVGEKLFF. The V call is TRBV9, the J call TRBJ1-4, with 7 bases fitting TRBD1. The junction had 11 bases not matched to a gene; V was cut back by 4 bases and J by 8 bases. CDR3 length equals 15 residues. Germline CDR1 reads SGDLS; CDR2 reads YYNGEE. The variable domain in full, with the rest retrieved from reference TRBV9 and TRBJ1-4, is DSGVTQTPKHLITATGQRVTLRCSPRSGDLSVYWYQQSLDQGLQFLIQYYNGEERAKGNILERFSAQQFPDLHSELNLSSLELGDSALYFCASSLFDRVGEKLFFGSGTQLSVL.

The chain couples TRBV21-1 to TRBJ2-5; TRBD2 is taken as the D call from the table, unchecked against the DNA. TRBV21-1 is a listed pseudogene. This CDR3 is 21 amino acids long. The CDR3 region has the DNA TGTGCCAGCAGCAAAATGGGGGCAGGTAGACTAGCGGGAGGGCCGGTCGAGACCCAGTACTTC. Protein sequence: CASSKMGAGRLAGGPVETQYF.

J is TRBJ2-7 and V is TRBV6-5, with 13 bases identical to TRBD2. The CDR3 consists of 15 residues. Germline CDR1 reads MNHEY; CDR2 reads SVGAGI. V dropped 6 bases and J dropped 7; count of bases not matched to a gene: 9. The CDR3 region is CASSRGLAGLGEQYF. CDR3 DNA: TGTGCCAGCAGCCGGGGACTAGCGGGACTGGGTGAGCAGTACTTC.

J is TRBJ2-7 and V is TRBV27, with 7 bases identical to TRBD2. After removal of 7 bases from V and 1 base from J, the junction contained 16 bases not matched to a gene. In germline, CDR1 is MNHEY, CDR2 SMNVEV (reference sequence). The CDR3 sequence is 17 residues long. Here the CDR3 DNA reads TGTGCCAGCATATCCGCTGATATTAGGGACTATTCCTACGAGCAGTACTTC. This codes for CASISADIRDYSYEQYF.

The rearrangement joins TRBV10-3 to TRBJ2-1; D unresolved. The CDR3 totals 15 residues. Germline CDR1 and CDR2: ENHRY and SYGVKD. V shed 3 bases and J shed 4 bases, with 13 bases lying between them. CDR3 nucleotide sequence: TGTGCCATCAGTGACCCCCCGGACCAGTACAATGAGCAGTTCTTC. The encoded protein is CAISDPPDQYNEQFF.

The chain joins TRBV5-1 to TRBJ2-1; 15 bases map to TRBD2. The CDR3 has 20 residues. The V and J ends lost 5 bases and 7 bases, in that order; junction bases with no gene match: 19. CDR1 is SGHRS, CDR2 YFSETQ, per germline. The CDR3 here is CASRFPGGLAGGPVINEQFF. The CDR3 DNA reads TGCGCCAGCAGGTTTCCCGGAGGACTAGCGGGAGGGCCTGTTATTAATGAGCAGTTCTTC.

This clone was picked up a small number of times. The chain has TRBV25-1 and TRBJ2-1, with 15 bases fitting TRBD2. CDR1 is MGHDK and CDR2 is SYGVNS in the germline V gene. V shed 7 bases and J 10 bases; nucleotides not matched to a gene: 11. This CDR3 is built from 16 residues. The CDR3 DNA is TGTGCCAGCACACCTAAGGGACTAGCGGGGGGAGGGGAGCAGTTCTTC. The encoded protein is CASTPKGLAGGGEQFF.

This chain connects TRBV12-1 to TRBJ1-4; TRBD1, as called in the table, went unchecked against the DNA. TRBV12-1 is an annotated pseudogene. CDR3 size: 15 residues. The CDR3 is CASSLGGDRGRKLFF. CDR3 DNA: TGTGCCAGCAGCCTGGGGGGGGACAGGGGCAGAAAACTGTTTTTT.

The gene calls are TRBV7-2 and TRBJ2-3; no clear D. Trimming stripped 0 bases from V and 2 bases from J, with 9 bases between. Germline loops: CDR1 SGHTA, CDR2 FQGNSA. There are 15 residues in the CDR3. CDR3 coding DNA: TGTGCCAGCAGCTTAGCGGCTACCCCCACAGATACGCAGTATTTT. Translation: CASSLAATPTDTQYF.

In DNA, the CDR3 is TGTGCCAGCAGCTTAGCCCCAAGGACAGTAGGCTACGAGCAGTACTTC. Protein sequence: CASSLAPRTVGYEQYF. J is TRBJ2-7 and V is TRBV7-9; D perhaps matches TRBD1 (6 bases). Germline V CDR1 and CDR2: SEHNR, FQNEAQ (reference sequence). The CDR3 has 16 amino acids. V shed 0 bases and J shed 3 bases, with 15 bases lying between them.

The CDR3 sequence: CASQLEYEQYF. CDR3 DNA: TGTGCCAGCCAACTCGAGTACGAGCAGTACTTC. V gene TRBV7-9 combines with J gene TRBJ2-7; D is undetermined. The CDR3 has 11 residues. Germline CDR1 and CDR2: SEHNR and FQNEAQ (reference sequence). The V and J ends lost 8 bases and 4 bases respectively, with 9 bases between them.

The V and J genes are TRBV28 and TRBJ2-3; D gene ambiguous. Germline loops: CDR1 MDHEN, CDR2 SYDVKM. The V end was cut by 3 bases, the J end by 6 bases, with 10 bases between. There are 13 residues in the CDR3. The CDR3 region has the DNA TGTGCCAGCAGTTTGAGGTTGGGGGATACGCAGTATTTT. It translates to CASSLRLGDTQYF.

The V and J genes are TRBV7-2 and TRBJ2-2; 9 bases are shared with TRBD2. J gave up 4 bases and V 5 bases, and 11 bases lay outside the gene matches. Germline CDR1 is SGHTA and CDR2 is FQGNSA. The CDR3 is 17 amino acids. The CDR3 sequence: CASSPPAGGRVTGELFF. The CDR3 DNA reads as TGTGCCAGCAGCCCCCCGGCCGGCGGGAGGGTCACCGGGGAGCTGTTTTTT.

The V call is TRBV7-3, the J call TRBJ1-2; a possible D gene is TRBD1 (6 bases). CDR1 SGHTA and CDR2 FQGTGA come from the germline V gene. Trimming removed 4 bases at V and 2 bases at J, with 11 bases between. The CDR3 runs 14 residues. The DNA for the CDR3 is TGTGCCAGCAGCTCTGGACAGCGGAACTATGGCTACACCTTC. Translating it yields CASSSGQRNYGYTF.

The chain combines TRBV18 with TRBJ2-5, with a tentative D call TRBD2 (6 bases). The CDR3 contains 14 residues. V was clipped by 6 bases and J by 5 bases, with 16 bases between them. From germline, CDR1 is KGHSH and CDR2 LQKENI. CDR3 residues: CASSPGGVGETQYF. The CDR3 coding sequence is TGTGCCAGCTCTCCCGGCGGGGTAGGGGAGACCCAGTACTTC.

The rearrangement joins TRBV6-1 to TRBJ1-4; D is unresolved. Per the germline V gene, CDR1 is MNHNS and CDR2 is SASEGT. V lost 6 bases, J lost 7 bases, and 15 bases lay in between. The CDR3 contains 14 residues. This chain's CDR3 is CASREGGSGEKLFF. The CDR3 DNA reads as TGTGCCAGCAGGGAGGGTGGTTCGGGTGAAAAACTGTTTTTT.

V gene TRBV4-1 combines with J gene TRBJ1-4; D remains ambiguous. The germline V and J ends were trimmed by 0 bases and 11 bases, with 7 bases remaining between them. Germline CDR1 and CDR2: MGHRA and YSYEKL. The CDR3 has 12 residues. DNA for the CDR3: TGCGCCAGCAGCCAAGACGCCGCGAAACTGTTTTTT. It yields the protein CASSQDAAKLFF.

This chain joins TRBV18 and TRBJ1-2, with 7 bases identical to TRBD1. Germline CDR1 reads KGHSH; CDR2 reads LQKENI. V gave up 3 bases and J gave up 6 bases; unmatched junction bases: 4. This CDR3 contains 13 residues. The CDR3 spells CASSPPDRDGYTF. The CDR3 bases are TGTGCCAGCTCACCCCCCGACAGGGATGGCTACACCTTC.

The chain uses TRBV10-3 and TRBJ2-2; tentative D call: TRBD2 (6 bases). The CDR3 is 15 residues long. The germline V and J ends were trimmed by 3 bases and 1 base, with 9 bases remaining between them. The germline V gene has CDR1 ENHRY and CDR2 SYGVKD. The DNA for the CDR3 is TGTGCCATCAGTGACCTAGCGATGAACACCGGGGAGCTGTTTTTT. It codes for CAISDLAMNTGELFF.

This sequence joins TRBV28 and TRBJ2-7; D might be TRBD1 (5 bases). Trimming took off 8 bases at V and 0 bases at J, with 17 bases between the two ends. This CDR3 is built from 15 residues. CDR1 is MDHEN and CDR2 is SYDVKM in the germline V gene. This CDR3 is CASRLGPDGSYEQYF. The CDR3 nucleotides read TGTGCCAGCCGTCTGGGGCCCGACGGCTCCTACGAGCAGTACTTC.

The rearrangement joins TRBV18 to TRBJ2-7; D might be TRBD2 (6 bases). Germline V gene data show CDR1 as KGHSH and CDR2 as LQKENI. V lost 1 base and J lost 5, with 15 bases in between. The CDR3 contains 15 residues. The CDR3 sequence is CASSPLPGVRDEQYF. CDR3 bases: TGTGCCAGCTCACCACTTCCGGGAGTGAGGGACGAGCAGTACTTC.